This record concerns one T cell receptor beta chain sequence. Its antigen is still unknown. TCRdb's table, derived via immunoSEQ multiplex PCR, lists solely in-frame clones and lacks some. The data show 65,000 to 70,000 clones, 70% to 80% seen once. The sample is drawn from a study of radiotherapy plus CTLA-4 blockade in lung cancer. Study background: Overall, around 19% of patients showed an objective response, while 31% attained disease control.

Study outcomes and limitations: In blood, TCR clones derived from the tumor expanded after radiotherapy plus ipilimumab.

Focal radiation and CTLA-4 blockade (ipilimumab) were tested in chemo-refractory metastatic non-small-cell lung cancer patients. The CDR3 contains 15 residues. Trimming cost V 3 bases and J 9 bases; bases outside gene matches: 11. Germline V CDR1 and CDR2: MNHEY, SMNVEV (reference sequence). The V gene is TRBV27, the J gene TRBJ2-1, with 7 nucleotides matching TRBD2. The specimen was peripheral blood, collected from a patient treated with radiotherapy plus ipilimumab. The receptor's source is a human donor with non-small cell lung cancer who had a complete response to radiotherapy plus ipilimumab. The CDR3 reads CASSFHARLAIEQFF. The CDR3 DNA is TGTGCCAGCAGTTTTCACGCCAGACTAGCAATTGAGCAGTTCTTC.